A single T cell receptor beta chain is shown here with its context. The data were taken from a study of technical replicates of blood from a handful of donors. The CDR3 is 14 residues long. The germline CDR1 and CDR2 sequences are MDHEN and SYDVKM. The ends were cut back, 5 bases at V and 6 bases at J, with 14 bases in the middle. The table came from immunoSEQ multiplex PCR; TCRdb's copy has only in-frame clones and leaves some out. The sample has approximately 84,000 clones; roughly 98% are singletons. The gene calls are TRBV28 and TRBJ1-5; D not resolved. The receptor was isolated from a human donor in good health. The sequencing sample was made of T cells isolated from PBMCs. The CDR3 DNA reads as TGTGCCAGCAGTAGTCCCCCGGGAGTTCAGCCCCAGCATTTT. This encodes CASSSPPGVQPQHF.